These 23 T cell receptor beta chains originate from one sample sequenced in a study of identical twins. A single record per CDR3 protein comes from TCRdb applying MiXCR to the 5' RACE reads. Seen here are around 490,000 distinct CDR3 sequences, under 25% observed once, and the top ten hold approximately 0.49%. Another study also made use of these data, one on yellow fever vaccine responses in identical twins.

Sample: CD4+ T cells sorted from blood. The receptors stem from a woman between 18 and 29 years old in good health.

The sample holds many counts of this clonotype. The chain's CDR3 is CASIRDFTDTQYF. The DNA for the CDR3 is TGTGCCAGCATCCGGGACTTCACAGATACGCAGTATTTT. The V and J genes are TRBV2 and TRBJ2-3; D possibly corresponds to TRBD2 (6 bases). The CDR3 has 13 amino acids. Trimming took off 7 bases at V and 2 bases at J, with 10 bases between the two ends. Germline assignment: CDR1 SNHLY and CDR2 FYNNEI.

The chain has TRBV20-1 and TRBJ2-1, with 10 bases matching TRBD2. The CDR3 spans 16 residues. Losses at the gene ends were 3 bases for V and 1 base for J; bases not matched to a gene: 6. Germline V CDR1 and CDR2: DFQATT, SNEGSKA (reference sequence). The CDR3 reads CSARRLAGVSYNEQFF. The DNA of the CDR3 is TGCAGTGCTAGGAGGCTAGCGGGAGTATCCTACAATGAGCAGTTCTTC.

In this sample, this clonotype turned up once. This chain joins TRBV6-5 and TRBJ2-7; 9 bases are shared with TRBD1. Germline V gene data show CDR1 as MNHEY and CDR2 as SVGAGI. V lost 4 bases and J lost 4; bases outside the gene matches: 5. CDR3 size: 14 residues. This CDR3 reads CASSSPGTGYEQYV. The DNA for the CDR3 is TGTGCCAGCAGTTCACCCGGGACAGGGTACGAGCAGTACGTC.

The chain recombines TRBV20-1 with TRBJ1-2, with D hard to call. From germline, CDR1 is DFQATT and CDR2 SNEGSKA (reference sequence). The ends were cut back, 2 bases at V and 0 bases at J, with 10 bases in the middle. This CDR3 comprises 14 residues. In DNA, the CDR3 is TGCAGTGCTAGAAGGGCGGAAGCTAACTATGGCTACACCTTC. Its protein is CSARRAEANYGYTF.

The V gene is TRBV4-2, the J gene TRBJ2-1; no reliable D call. The germline V and J ends were trimmed by 2 bases and 6 bases, with 8 bases remaining between them. The CDR3 is 13 residues long. Germline-derived CDR1 and CDR2 are LGHNA and YNFKEQ. This CDR3 reads CASSQPDLNEQFF. For the CDR3, the DNA is TGTGCCAGCAGCCAACCGGACCTCAATGAGCAGTTCTTC.

This chain links TRBV29-1 with TRBJ1-4; the D gene is possibly TRBD1 (5 bases). The CDR3 has 14 amino acids. Germline values: CDR1 SQVTM, CDR2 ANQGSEA. V was trimmed by 6 bases and J by 7 bases, leaving 18 bases between them. CDR3 sequence (DNA): TGCAGCGTCAAGGGGCCTAGGTACGGTGAAAAACTGTTTTTT. It encodes CSVKGPRYGEKLFF.

As to this clonotype: No conserved phenylalanine or tryptophan ends this CDR3, so it is likely a read error. This sequence joins TRBV5-8 and TRBJ2-1; tentatively, D is TRBD1 (5 bases). Germline-derived CDR1 and CDR2 are SGHTS and YDEGEE. V was pared by 2 bases and J by 6 bases, with 12 bases between. The CDR3 spans 14 residues. CDR3 DNA: TGTGCCAGCAGCTTTATGTACCAGGGCAATGAGCAGTTCCTC. It is translated as CASSFMYQGNEQFL.

There are a few counts of this clonotype. The chain has TRBV3-1 and TRBJ2-3, with 9 bases lining up with TRBD2. This CDR3 region has 14 residues. V lost 2 bases to trimming and J lost 6 bases; unmatched junction nucleotides: 3. Germline V lookup: CDR1 LGHDT, CDR2 YNNKEL (reference sequence). The CDR3 loop is CASSQLAGSDTQYF. Written as DNA, the CDR3 is TGTGCCAGCAGCCAACTAGCGGGATCGGATACGCAGTATTTT.

On this clonotype: It is likely a read error, because the conserved phenylalanine at the end of the CDR3 is missing. This sequence joins TRBV3-1 and TRBJ2-2, with 7 bases aligning to TRBD2. Germline CDR1 reads LGHDT; CDR2 reads YNNKEL (reference sequence). The V gene end was trimmed by 3 bases and the J gene end by 14 bases; junction bases not matched to a gene: 6. This CDR3 contains 12 residues. CDR3 nucleotide sequence: TGTGCCAGCAGCCAGGGCGGGACTATTCTGTTTGTT. Its protein product is CASSQGGTILFV.

This clonotype appeared a few times. The chain employs TRBV11-2 and TRBJ2-5; tentatively, D is TRBD2 (6 bases). There are 13 residues in the CDR3. Germline V gene lookup returns CDR1 SGHAT and CDR2 FQNNGV. Trimming removed 4 bases from V and 5 bases from J, with 11 bases in between. Here the CDR3 DNA reads TGTGCCAGCAGCTACGGGAGATCGGAGACCCAGTACTTC. Its protein product is CASSYGRSETQYF.

The V gene is TRBV24-1, the J gene TRBJ2-1, with 7 bases matching TRBD1. In germline, CDR1 is KGHDR, CDR2 SFDVKD. The trim removed 12 bases at V and 0 bases at J, leaving 13 bases unmatched. CDR3 size: 16 residues. The CDR3 spells CAPGPDRKSSYNEQFF. DNA of the CDR3: TGTGCCCCCGGCCCGGACAGGAAGAGCTCCTACAATGAGCAGTTCTTC.

The gene calls are TRBV6-1 and TRBJ2-5, with 7 bases identical to TRBD2. The V gene's germline CDR1 is MNHNS and CDR2 SASEGT. Trimming cost V 6 bases and J 5 bases; bases outside gene matches: 15. There are 16 residues in the CDR3. DNA of the CDR3: TGTGCCAGCAGCCTATACCTATACACTAGCGAGGAGACCCAGTACTTC. Protein: CASSLYLYTSEETQYF.

This clonotype was found a few times. The V and J genes are TRBV4-1 and TRBJ1-4; maybe TRBD1 (5 bases). Germline lookup yields CDR1 MGHRA and CDR2 YSYEKL. V was pared by 6 bases and J by 0 bases, with 17 bases between. The CDR3 has 17 amino acids. Here the CDR3 DNA reads TGCGCCAGCAGTATGACAGCATTAGTTGCAACTAATGAAAAACTGTTTTTT. Amino acids: CASSMTALVATNEKLFF.

This clonotype has only a few counts. The chain carries TRBV28 and TRBJ2-2; no definite D call. The germline V gene encodes CDR1 MDHEN and CDR2 SYDVKM. This CDR3 comprises 11 residues. Trimming removed 8 bases at V and 6 bases at J, with 7 bases between. The CDR3 DNA sequence: TGTGCCAGCGGCCAAGCCGGGGAGCTGTTTTTT. Its translation is CASGQAGELFF.

CDR3 sequence reads: CSAQTAAGVKDTQYF. The CDR3 bases are TGCAGTGCCCAGACGGCGGCGGGAGTTAAAGATACGCAGTATTTT. The chain uses TRBV20-1 and TRBJ2-3, with 7 bases lining up with TRBD2. Looked up from germline, CDR1 is DFQATT and CDR2 is SNEGSKA (reference sequence). The length of the CDR3 is 15 residues. With 6 bases clipped from V and 5 bases from J, the junction kept 14 bases outside the gene matches.

For this clonotype: Germline is not matched at one junction end, which may reflect a read error. V gene TRBV7-2 combines with J gene TRBJ2-2; 9 bases are a match to TRBD2. Germline CDR1 reads SGHTA; CDR2 reads FQGNSA. The CDR3 sequence is 16 residues long. CDR3 in amino acids: CVSSFGLAGSTGELFF. CDR3 in DNA: TGTGTCAGCAGCTTCGGGCTAGCGGGAAGCACCGGGGAGCTGTTTTTT.

This clonotype was seen more than once but under ten times. The chain employs TRBV24-1 and TRBJ2-5; D not resolved. The CDR3 runs 15 residues. Trimming cost V 2 bases and J 1 base, with 10 bases left between them. From germline, CDR1 is KGHDR and CDR2 SFDVKD. The DNA of the CDR3 is TGTGCCACCAGTGATTCGGCTCAACCCCAAGAGACCCAGTACTTC. This encodes CATSDSAQPQETQYF.

The gene calls are TRBV12-3 or TRBV12-4 and TRBJ2-5; TRBD2 is a possible D gene (6 bases). The CDR3 contains 13 residues. Trimming pared 6 bases from V and 5 bases from J, leaving 13 bases between. CDR3 nucleotides: TGTGCCAGCAGGGGGACGGGGGTGGAGACCCAGTACTTC. This sequence encodes CASRGTGVETQYF.

This clonotype was detected only a few times. CDR3 amino acids: CASSIQGTSGSYEQYF. The CDR3 DNA reads TGTGCCAGTAGTATCCAAGGGACTAGCGGTTCCTACGAGCAGTACTTC. J is TRBJ2-7 and V is TRBV19, with 11 bases aligning to TRBD2. The junction had 5 bases not matched to a gene; V was cut back by 3 bases and J by 1 base. CDR3 length equals 16 residues. Per germline, CDR1 LNHDA and CDR2 SQIVND (reference sequence).

This chain connects TRBV20-1 to TRBJ2-7; the D gene is possibly TRBD1 (5 bases). The CDR3 loop spans 15 amino acids. V lost 6 bases to trimming and J lost 3 bases, with 21 bases between them. Germline CDR1 DFQATT, CDR2 SNEGSKA (reference sequence). CDR3: CSASPSGILDYEQYF. DNA of the CDR3: TGCAGTGCCAGCCCCTCAGGGATCCTAGACTACGAGCAGTACTTC.

CDR3 region: CSVAYTLSVGQFF. The CDR3 DNA is TGCAGCGTTGCCTACACGCTTAGTGTGGGGCAGTTCTTC. The chain is built from TRBV29-1 and TRBJ2-1, with D unclear. Trimming took 4 bases from V and 12 from J, leaving 19 bases between them. Germline-derived CDR1 and CDR2 are SQVTM and ANQGSEA. The CDR3 has 13 amino acids.

The gene calls are TRBV29-1 and TRBJ1-2; D is undetermined. Trimming took 8 bases from V and 2 from J, leaving 12 bases between them. The CDR3 consists of 12 residues. The germline gives CDR1 SQVTM, CDR2 ANQGSEA. CDR3 nucleotides: TGCAGCACCCTCGGGGTGAACTATGGCTACACCTTC. Its protein product is CSTLGVNYGYTF.

The chain couples TRBV10-3 to TRBJ2-2; the D is unclear. CDR1 ENHRY and CDR2 SYGVKD come from the germline V gene. Between the trimmed V and J ends, which lost 11 bases and 4 bases, there was a span of 17 bases. This CDR3 has 14 amino acids. The CDR3 sequence: CAAADQAITGELFF. In DNA form, the CDR3 reads TGTGCCGCCGCCGACCAAGCCATCACCGGGGAGCTGTTTTTT.